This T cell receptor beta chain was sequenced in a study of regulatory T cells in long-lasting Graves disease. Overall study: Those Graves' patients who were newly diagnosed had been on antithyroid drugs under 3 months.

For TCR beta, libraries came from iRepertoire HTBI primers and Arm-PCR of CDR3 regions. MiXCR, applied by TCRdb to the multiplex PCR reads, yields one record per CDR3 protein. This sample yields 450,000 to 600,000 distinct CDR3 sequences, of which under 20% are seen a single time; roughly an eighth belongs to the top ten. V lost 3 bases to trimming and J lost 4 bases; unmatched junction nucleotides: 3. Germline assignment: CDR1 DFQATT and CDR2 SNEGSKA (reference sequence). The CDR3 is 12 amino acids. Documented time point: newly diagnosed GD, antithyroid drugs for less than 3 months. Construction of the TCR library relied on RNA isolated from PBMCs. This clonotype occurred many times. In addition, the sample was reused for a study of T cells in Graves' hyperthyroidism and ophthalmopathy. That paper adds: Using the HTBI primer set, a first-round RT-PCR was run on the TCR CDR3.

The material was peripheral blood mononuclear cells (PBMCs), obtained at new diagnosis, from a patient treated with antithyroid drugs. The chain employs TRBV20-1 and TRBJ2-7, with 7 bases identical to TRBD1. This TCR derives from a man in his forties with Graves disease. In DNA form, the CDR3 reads TGCAGTGCTAGGGGACAGAGGTACGAGCAGTACTTC. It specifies CSARGQRYEQYF.